The 24 T cell receptor beta chains reported below all come from one sample, sequenced in a study of T cell changes during pregnancy in multiple sclerosis. Sequencing used immunoSEQ multiplex PCR; TCRdb keeps in-frame clones, though not all of them. The sample holds about 59,000 clones, around 93% seen once. This material consisted of CD4+ T cells from peripheral blood mononuclear cells, taken before pregnancy. Receptors originate from a female donor with multiple sclerosis, enrolled in a pregnancy study.

The genes are TRBV6-1 and TRBJ2-7; 7 bases are a match to TRBD1. CDR3 length equals 13 residues. Trimming at V came to 1 base and at J to 7 bases, leaving 4 bases not matched to a gene. Germline V gene sequence: CDR1 MNHNS, CDR2 SASEGT. The chain's CDR3 is CASSEGQGVEQYF. The CDR3 DNA reads as TGTGCCAGCAGTGAAGGACAGGGCGTGGAGCAGTACTTC.

This chain links TRBV5-4 with TRBJ2-3; TRBD1 aligns across 8 bases. The CDR3 length is 15 residues. V gave up 2 bases and J gave up 5 bases; unmatched junction bases: 7. Germline CDR1 SGHNT, CDR2 YYREEE (reference sequence). DNA of the CDR3: TGTGCCAGCAGCTTCACAGGGGGTGATAGAGATACGCAGTATTTT. Translated: CASSFTGGDRDTQYF.

The J gene is TRBJ1-5, the V gene TRBV10-2; D is undetermined. This CDR3 is built from 10 residues. Germline-derived CDR1 and CDR2 are WSHSY and SAAADI. Trimming stripped 7 bases from V and 6 bases from J, with 4 bases between. CDR3 protein: CASTGQPQHF. For the CDR3, the DNA is TGCGCCAGCACGGGTCAGCCCCAGCATTTT.

This sequence joins TRBV14 and TRBJ1-5; perhaps TRBD1 as D (6 bases). The CDR3 has 13 amino acids. The germline V gene has CDR1 SGHDN and CDR2 FVKESK. V shed 4 bases and J shed 8 bases, with 12 bases lying between them. The DNA for the CDR3 is TGTGCCAGCAGCCGCCTACAGGGAAAGCCCCAGCATTTT. Amino acid sequence: CASSRLQGKPQHF.

As regards this clone: Other DNA sequences in this sample translate to the same CDR3. This chain links TRBV7-2 with TRBJ2-7; TRBD1 might be the D (5 bases). The CDR3 sequence is 15 residues long. Trimming removed 1 base from V and 2 bases from J, with 12 bases in between. Germline assignment: CDR1 SGHTA and CDR2 FQGNSA. CDR3 region: CASSLGSGSPYEQYF. In DNA form, the CDR3 reads TGTGCCAGCAGCTTAGGATCAGGGTCGCCCTACGAGCAGTACTTC.

A note on this clone: The junction differs from germline at one of its ends, possibly a read error. This chain links TRBV7-7 with TRBJ2-1; D gene uncertain. Germline assignment: CDR1 SSHAT and CDR2 FNYEAQ (reference sequence). There are 13 residues in the CDR3. The DNA for the CDR3 is TGTGCTAGCAGCCCGAGCTCCTACAATGAGCAGTTCTTC. Its protein is CASSPSSYNEQFF.

V usage is TRBV19 and J usage is TRBJ1-5; D possibly corresponds to TRBD1 (5 bases). This CDR3 spans 15 amino acids. CDR1 and CDR2 from the germline V gene are LNHDA and SQIVND (reference sequence). The V end was cut by 5 bases, the J end by 0 bases, with 11 bases between. As DNA, the CDR3 is TGTGCCAGTAGTTGGGGCCACATTAGCAATCAGCCCCAGCATTTT. It specifies CASSWGHISNQPQHF.

The V gene is TRBV4-2, the J gene TRBJ2-1; 8 nucleotides match TRBD2. The germline V gene has CDR1 LGHNA and CDR2 YNFKEQ. The V segment lost 0 bases and the J segment 6 bases; nucleotides outside the gene matches: 7. The CDR3 sequence is 16 residues long. The CDR3 DNA is TGTGCCAGCAGCCAAGATAGAGGGCGGGGGGCCAATGAGCAGTTCTTC. Amino acid sequence: CASSQDRGRGANEQFF.

The chain recombines TRBV6-5 with TRBJ1-6, with D possibly matching TRBD1 (6 bases). This CDR3 contains 14 residues. The V gene's germline CDR1 is MNHEY and CDR2 SVGAGI. The V end was cut by 6 bases, the J end by 6 bases, with 12 bases between. CDR3 DNA sequence: TGTGCCAGCAGCATCGACAGGACTAATTCACCCCTCCACTTT. It is translated as CASSIDRTNSPLHF.

This clone was seen just once. The chain employs TRBV7-2 and TRBJ2-3; tentatively, D is TRBD2 (5 bases). V lost 3 bases and J lost 6, with 16 bases in between. The CDR3 runs 15 residues. Germline values: CDR1 SGHTA, CDR2 FQGNSA. The CDR3 sequence is CASSFSEVIGDTQYF. The DNA for the CDR3 is TGTGCCAGCAGCTTTAGCGAAGTCATCGGGGATACGCAGTATTTT.

This clone was counted a single time. This chain joins TRBV7-2 and TRBJ2-7; 7 bases match TRBD2. Looked up from germline, CDR1 is SGHTA and CDR2 is FQGNSA. There are 15 residues in the CDR3. The J segment lost 0 bases and the V segment lost 7 bases, leaving 9 bases of the junction unmatched. Written as DNA, the CDR3 is TGTGCCAGCACTTTAGCGGGCTCGAGCTCCTACGAGCAGTACTTC. Its translation is CASTLAGSSSYEQYF.

V and J are TRBV5-1 and TRBJ2-7, with 13 positions matching TRBD2. After removal of 4 bases from V and 4 bases from J, the junction contained 8 bases not matched to a gene. This CDR3 contains 16 residues. The germline gives CDR1 SGHRS, CDR2 YFSETQ. CDR3 sequence: CASSTWTSGRWYEQYF. DNA of the CDR3: TGCGCCAGCAGCACTTGGACTAGCGGGAGATGGTACGAGCAGTACTTC. The entire variable domain, with the rest obtained from reference TRBV5-1 and TRBJ2-7, is as follows: KAGVTQTPRYLIKTRGQQVTLSCSPISGHRSVSWYQQTPGQGLQFLFEYFSETQRNKGNFPGRFSGRQFSNSRSEMNVSTLELGDSALYLCASSTWTSGRWYEQYFGPGTRLTVT.

V usage is TRBV6-4 and J usage is TRBJ2-3; TRBD1 aligns across 9 bases. V shed 5 bases and J 1 base; nucleotides not matched to a gene: 4. The germline CDR1 and CDR2 sequences are MRHNA and SNTAGT. The CDR3 extends over 15 amino acids. In nucleotides, the CDR3 is TGTGCCAGCAGTTACAGGGGGCGAGGCACAGATACGCAGTATTTT. It yields the protein CASSYRGRGTDTQYF.

The chain joins TRBV7-2 to TRBJ2-1; 7 bases are a match to TRBD2. The CDR3 contains 16 residues. The ends lost 5 bases at V and 0 bases at J; junction bases unmatched: 7. The germline V gene encodes CDR1 SGHTA and CDR2 FQGNSA. The CDR3 loop is CASSATTSHSYNEQFF. In DNA form, the CDR3 reads TGTGCCAGCAGCGCAACGACTAGCCACTCCTACAATGAGCAGTTCTTC.

This chain uses TRBV27 with TRBJ2-7; TRBD2 aligns across 9 bases. Germline values: CDR1 MNHEY, CDR2 SMNVEV (reference sequence). This CDR3 is 14 amino acids long. Unmatched junction bases numbered 2, after V lost 4 bases and J lost 1 base. CDR3 amino acids: CASSWREGSYEQYF. In nucleotides, the CDR3 is TGTGCCAGCAGTTGGCGGGAGGGGTCCTACGAGCAGTACTTC.

This chain uses TRBV7-6 with TRBJ1-1; 7 bases align to TRBD1. The junction had 8 bases not matched to a gene; V was cut back by 4 bases and J by 0 bases. Looked up from germline, CDR1 is SGHVS and CDR2 is FNYEAQ. The CDR3 is made up of 16 amino acids. The CDR3 sequence is CASSSYRGLMNTEAFF. CDR3 nucleotide sequence: TGTGCCAGCAGCTCGTACAGGGGCCTGATGAACACTGAAGCTTTCTTT.

The chain is built from TRBV7-9 and TRBJ1-1; 7 bases align to TRBD1. Germline V CDR1 and CDR2: SEHNR, FQNEAQ (reference sequence). CDR3 size: 16 residues. With V trimmed by 5 bases and J by 0 bases, 9 bases remained unmatched. The CDR3: CASSQRTGPMNTEAFF. CDR3 DNA sequence: TGTGCCAGCAGCCAGAGGACAGGTCCAATGAACACTGAAGCTTTCTTT.

V is TRBV7-2 and J is TRBJ2-2; unclear D gene. This CDR3 comprises 16 residues. The ends were cut back, 1 base at V and 1 base at J, with 10 bases in the middle. Germline V lookup: CDR1 SGHTA, CDR2 FQGNSA. The CDR3 sequence is CASSLDGQRNTGELFF. The CDR3 nucleotides are TGTGCCAGCAGCTTAGATGGGCAGAGGAACACCGGGGAGCTGTTTTTT.

The CDR3 loop is CASSLRLAGGPGANVLTF. DNA for the CDR3: TGTGCCAGCAGCTTGAGGCTAGCGGGAGGTCCTGGGGCCAACGTCCTGACTTTC. The V gene is TRBV5-4, the J gene TRBJ2-6, with 11 positions matching TRBD2. Germline trimming cut 1 base from V and 2 bases from J; bases unmatched to any gene: 5. This CDR3 is 18 amino acids long. The germline gives CDR1 SGHNT, CDR2 YYREEE (reference sequence).

As for this clone: The junction differs from germline at one of its ends, possibly a read error. In nucleotides, the CDR3 is TGTGCCAGCAGCGTAGCCCGGTCCGCTGGCTACACCTTC. Amino acid sequence: CASSVARSAGYTF. V and J are TRBV7-2 and TRBJ1-2; D is uncertain. The CDR3 runs 13 residues. Germline-derived CDR1 and CDR2 are SGHTA and FQGNSA.

The chain links TRBV5-1 to TRBJ2-7, with D maybe TRBD2 (5 bases). Trimming stripped 4 bases from V and 1 base from J, with 15 bases between. Germline V lookup: CDR1 SGHRS, CDR2 YFSETQ. The length of the CDR3 is 15 residues. The CDR3 protein is CASSPTGIRSYEQYF. As DNA, the CDR3 is TGCGCCAGCAGCCCGACCGGGATCAGGTCCTACGAGCAGTACTTC.

V usage is TRBV5-1 and J usage is TRBJ1-4, with D hard to call. CDR3 length equals 16 residues. V lost 0 bases, J lost 2 bases, and 11 bases lay in between. Per germline, CDR1 SGHRS and CDR2 YFSETQ. This CDR3 reads CASSLDGTVTNEKLFF. CDR3 DNA: TGCGCCAGCAGCTTGGATGGAACAGTTACTAATGAAAAACTGTTTTTT.

The rearrangement uses TRBV19 and TRBJ1-5, with 8 bases matching TRBD1. The V gene's germline CDR1 is LNHDA and CDR2 SQIVND (reference sequence). V was clipped by 6 bases and J by 5 bases; unmatched bases: 9. The CDR3 runs to 15 residues. CDR3 DNA: TGTGCCAGTAGCCCGCCCCGGACAGGGCATCAGCCCCAGCATTTT. Translating it yields CASSPPRTGHQPQHF.

This clone appeared once. The chain is built from TRBV10-3 and TRBJ2-7; a weak D match, TRBD2 (5 bases). Per germline, CDR1 ENHRY and CDR2 SYGVKD. The CDR3 sequence is 12 residues long. Trimming took 3 bases from V and 5 from J, leaving 8 bases between them. CDR3 sequence: CAISEVSDEQYF. The CDR3, as DNA: TGTGCCATCAGTGAAGTTAGCGACGAGCAGTACTTC.